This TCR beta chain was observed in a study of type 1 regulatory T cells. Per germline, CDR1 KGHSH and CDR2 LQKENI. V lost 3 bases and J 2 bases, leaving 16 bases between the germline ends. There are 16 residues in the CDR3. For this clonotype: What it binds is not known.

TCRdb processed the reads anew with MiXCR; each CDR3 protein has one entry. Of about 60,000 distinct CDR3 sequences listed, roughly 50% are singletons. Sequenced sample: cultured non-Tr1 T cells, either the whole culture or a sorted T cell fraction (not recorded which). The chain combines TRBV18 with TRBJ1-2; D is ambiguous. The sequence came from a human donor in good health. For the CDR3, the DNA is TGTGCCAGCTCACCTGTTCGGGCGGGGTCAAACTATGGCTACACCTTC. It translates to CASSPVRAGSNYGYTF.